These 9 T cell receptor beta chains came from one sample sequenced in a study of T cells in women clearing cervical HPV infection. Repertoires were generated with immunoSEQ multiplex PCR, while TCRdb's copy carries only in-frame clones and drops some. This sample contains around 30,000 clones. Sample: blood buffy coat. These receptors were collected from a woman between 18 and 69 years old with a cervical HPV16 infection that either progressed to CIN3+ or cleared (not recorded which).

A remark on this clone: The read ends 3 residues shy of where the CDR3 ends; the end is completed using the germline J gene. This rearrangement joins TRBV6-2 or TRBV6-3 to TRBJ2-5, with TRBD1 as a possible D gene (7 bases). Trimming stripped 6 bases from V and 2 bases from J, with 10 bases between. This CDR3 is 13 amino acids long. Germline V lookup: CDR1 MNHEY, CDR2 SVGEGT. The CDR3: CASREGQQETQYF. The covered CDR3 bases are TGTGCCAGCAGGGAGGGACAGCAAGAGACC.

As to this clone: Read coverage stops 3 residues before the CDR3 terminus; the germline J gene supplies the remainder. The chain couples TRBV10-3 to TRBJ1-2; 7 bases map to TRBD1. V lost 8 bases and J lost 5; bases outside the gene matches: 11. CDR1 and CDR2 (germline): ENHRY, SYGVKD. This CDR3 spans 14 amino acids. The sequenced CDR3 bases are TGTGCCATCTGGGTAGGAACAGGGGTTTATGGC. It is translated as CAIWVGTGVYG. The whole CDR3 reads CAIWVGTGVYGYTF.

In the case of this clone: The read comes to an end 3 residues before the CDR3 does, leaving the germline J gene to fill in the end. This chain links TRBV6-4 with TRBJ1-6; no reliable D call. Germline-derived CDR1 and CDR2 are MRHNA and SNTAGT. The CDR3 extends over 13 amino acids. V lost 4 bases, J lost 7 bases, and 8 bases lay in between. The CDR3 bases that were read are TGTGCCAGCAGTGTACAGCCGAATTCACCC. As protein: CASSVQPNSP. In full, the CDR3 reads CASSVQPNSPLHF.

To note about this clone: The sequence runs out 3 residues before the end of the CDR3; the remainder is reconstructed from the germline J gene. The chain links TRBV5-4 to TRBJ1-2, with 9 nucleotides matching TRBD1. Germline V gives CDR1 SGHNT, CDR2 YYREEE (reference sequence). J lost 2 bases, V lost 4 bases, and 9 bases had no gene match. This CDR3 is 16 amino acids long. CDR3 region: CASSVGLGQGNYGYTF. CDR3 bases read: TGTGCCAGCAGCGTCGGACTGGGACAGGGAAACTATGGC.

Worth noting for this clone: Read sequence stops 3 residues before the CDR3 end, and the germline J gene provides the missing end. The chain is built from TRBV7-9 and TRBJ2-7; 8 positions agree with TRBD2. The junction had 0 bases not matched to a gene; V was cut back by 3 bases and J by 5 bases. CDR3 size: 12 residues. The germline V gene has CDR1 SEHNR and CDR2 FQNEAQ (reference sequence). CDR3 DNA (partial): TGTGCCAGCAGCTTGGGACTAGACGAG. Amino acid sequence: CASSLGLDE. The whole CDR3 protein is CASSLGLDEQYF.

Note on this clone: The CDR3 is cut off 3 residues early in the read; its end comes from the germline J gene. This chain joins TRBV30 and TRBJ2-3; 8 bases align to TRBD2. The CDR3 extends over 14 amino acids. CDR1 is GTSNPN and CDR2 is SVGIG in the germline V gene (reference sequence). The CDR3 spells CAWSSGLGQETQYF. CDR3 bases read: TGTGCCTGGAGTTCGGGACTAGGGCAAGAGACG.

On this clone itself: The CDR3 goes on 3 residues after the read ends, and that part is filled in from the germline J gene. The V call is TRBV20-1, the J call TRBJ1-4; 7 nucleotides line up with TRBD1. The CDR3 has 15 amino acids. CDR1 is DFQATT, CDR2 SNEGSKA, per germline (reference sequence). V trimming: 0 bases; J trimming: 4 bases; junction bases outside the gene matches: 5. The DNA read from the CDR3 is TGCAGTGCTAGAGATCAGAGACAGGGTAATGAAAAA. Translated: CSARDQRQGNEK. The full CDR3 sequence reads CSARDQRQGNEKLFF.

CDR3 bases read: TGTGCCAGCAGGAGACCGGGACTTTACTCCTACGAG. It codes for CASRRPGLYSYE. The whole CDR3 protein reads CASRRPGLYSYEQYF. The rearrangement uses TRBV11-2 and TRBJ2-7; maybe TRBD2 (6 bases). The read terminates 3 residues before the CDR3 end, so the remaining end is supplied by the germline J gene. Germline lookup yields CDR1 SGHAT and CDR2 FQNNGV. The CDR3 length is 15 residues. V dropped 6 bases and J dropped 0 bases, with 15 bases sitting between them.

Concerning this clone: The missing CDR3 end, 3 residues past where the read stops, is filled in from the germline J gene. The V and J genes are TRBV5-1 and TRBJ2-7; 10 nucleotides match TRBD1. The CDR3 extends over 15 amino acids. Losses at the gene ends were 4 bases for V and 0 bases for J; bases not matched to a gene: 4. Germline V gives CDR1 SGHRS, CDR2 YFSETQ. CDR3 DNA, as far as it was read: TGCGCCAGCAGCACACGACAGGGGGCCTCCTACGAG. Its translation is CASSTRQGASYE. The whole CDR3 protein reads CASSTRQGASYEQYF.